This entry describes one TCR beta chain. The data are from a study of T cell repertoires in cytomegalovirus infection. Looking at the study overall: In public TCR beta signatures, there were indications of both CMV infection and matching HLA type.

MiXCR, applied by TCRdb to the reads, yields one record per CDR3 protein. The data contain under 350,000 distinct CDR3 sequences, roughly a tenth of them singletons. The CDR3 covers 13 residues. Germline V lookup: CDR1 DFQATT, CDR2 SNEGSKA (reference sequence). Trimming shortened V by 6 bases and J by 7 bases, and 18 bases separated the two germline ends. Sequences were obtained from PBMCs. This chain connects TRBV20-1 to TRBJ1-1; D remains unclear. This receptor was obtained from a human donor in good health (CMV status not recorded). Some clones in this sample may be carry-over from other donors' samples. DNA for the CDR3: TGCAGTGCGGAGAGGGTGGTGGTGGATGAAGCTTTCTTT. Translation: CSAERVVVDEAFF.